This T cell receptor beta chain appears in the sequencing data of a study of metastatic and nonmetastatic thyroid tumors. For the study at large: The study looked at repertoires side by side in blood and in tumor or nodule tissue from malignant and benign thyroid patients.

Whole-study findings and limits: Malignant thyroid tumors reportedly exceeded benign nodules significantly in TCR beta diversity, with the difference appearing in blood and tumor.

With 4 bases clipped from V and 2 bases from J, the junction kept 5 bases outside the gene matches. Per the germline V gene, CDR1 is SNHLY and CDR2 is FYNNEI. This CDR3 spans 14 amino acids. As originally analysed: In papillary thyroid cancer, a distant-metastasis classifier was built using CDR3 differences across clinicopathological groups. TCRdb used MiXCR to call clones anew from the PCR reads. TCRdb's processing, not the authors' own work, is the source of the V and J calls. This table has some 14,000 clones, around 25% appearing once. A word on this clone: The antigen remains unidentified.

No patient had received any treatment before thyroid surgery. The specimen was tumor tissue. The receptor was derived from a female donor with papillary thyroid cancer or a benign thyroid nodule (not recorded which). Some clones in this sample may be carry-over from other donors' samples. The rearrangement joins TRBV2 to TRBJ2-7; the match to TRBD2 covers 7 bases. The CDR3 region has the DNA TGTGCCAGCAGTGCCGGGACTATTCCCTACGAGCAGTACTTC. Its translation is CASSAGTIPYEQYF.